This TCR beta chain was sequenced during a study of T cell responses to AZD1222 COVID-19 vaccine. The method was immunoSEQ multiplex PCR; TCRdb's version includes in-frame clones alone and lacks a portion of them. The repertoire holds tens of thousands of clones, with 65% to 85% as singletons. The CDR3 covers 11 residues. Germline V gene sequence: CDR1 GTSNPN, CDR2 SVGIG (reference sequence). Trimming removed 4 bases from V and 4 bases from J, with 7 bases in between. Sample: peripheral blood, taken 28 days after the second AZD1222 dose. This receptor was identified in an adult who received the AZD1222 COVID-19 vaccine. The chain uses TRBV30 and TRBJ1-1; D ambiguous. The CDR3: CAWTGLTEAFF. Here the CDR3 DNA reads TGTGCCTGGACTGGGCTCACTGAAGCTTTCTTT.